Below are 16 T cell receptor beta chains sequenced from a single sample in a study of persistence of HIV-infected CD4 T cells. The immunoSEQ assay was version 4, run in survey mode. TCRdb's copy holds only in-frame clones and misses some; the assay was immunoSEQ multiplex PCR. Of under 50,000 clones detected, just over 90% appear once; the ten largest clones hold 1.8%. Their specific antigens are unknown. This nonspecific control used anti-CD3/anti-CD28 bead stimulation of CD4+ T cells. CD4+ T cells upregulating both CD40 ligand and CD69 were sorted as responding cells. Sequenced here: CD4+ T cells sorted from PBMCs after approximately 19-hour stimulation, sampled from a patient who received antiretroviral therapy. The receptors were sampled from an adult man with HIV who was CMV-seropositive.

The chain couples TRBV2 to TRBJ2-1; D possibly corresponds to TRBD1 (6 bases). V lost 7 bases to trimming and J lost 10 bases, with 17 bases between them. This CDR3 is built from 13 residues. The V gene's germline CDR1 is SNHLY and CDR2 FYNNEI. The DNA for the CDR3 is TGTGCCAGCAATAGGATCCAGGGGAACGAGCAGTTCTTC. Protein sequence: CASNRIQGNEQFF.

The chain carries TRBV28 and TRBJ2-7; weak D call: TRBD1 (6 bases). Trimming stripped 5 bases from V and 2 bases from J, with 13 bases between. This CDR3 is built from 14 residues. The germline CDR1 and CDR2 sequences are MDHEN and SYDVKM. CDR3 DNA: TGTGCCAGCAGTGAAGGGACATTCCCCTACGAGCAGTACTTC. Translated, it gives CASSEGTFPYEQYF.

The rearrangement links TRBV19 to TRBJ2-1; no definite D call. The germline V gene has CDR1 LNHDA and CDR2 SQIVND (reference sequence). The CDR3 is 16 amino acids. The germline V and J ends were trimmed by 4 bases and 1 base, with 14 bases remaining between them. The CDR3 DNA sequence: TGTGCCAGTAGTAAGCGCCTTCTATCTTCCTACAATGAGCAGTTCTTC. This gives the protein CASSKRLLSSYNEQFF. Based on the CDR3 plus reference TRBV19 and TRBJ2-1, the full variable domain is DGGITQSPKYLFRKEGQNVTLSCEQNLNHDAMYWYRQDPGQGLRLIYYSQIVNDFQKGDIAEGYSVSREKKESFPLTVTSAQKNPTAFYLCASSKRLLSSYNEQFFGPGTRLTVL.

The rearrangement links TRBV30 to TRBJ2-1; D gene unclear. V lost 3 bases to trimming and J lost 0 bases, with 9 bases between them. Germline CDR1 is GTSNPN and CDR2 is SVGIG (reference sequence). This CDR3 comprises 14 residues. CDR3 region: CAWRPGRSYNEQFF. Here the CDR3 DNA reads TGTGCCTGGAGACCGGGCCGCTCCTACAATGAGCAGTTCTTC.

Within the sample, this clone is medium-sized. The V call is TRBV3-1 (or the pseudogene TRBV3-2), the J call TRBJ1-5, with TRBD1 as a possible D gene (5 bases). The CDR3 loop spans 14 amino acids. Germline V gene lookup returns CDR1 LGHDT and CDR2 YNNKEL (reference sequence). Deletions cut 0 bases from V and 9 bases from J, with 12 bases between. The CDR3 nucleotides are TGTGCCAGCAGCCAAGATGTTGCGGGGGGGCCCCAGCATTTT. Its translation is CASSQDVAGGPQHF.

V is TRBV6-5 and J is TRBJ1-2; D unresolved. Germline values: CDR1 MNHEY, CDR2 SVGAGI. The V gene lost 5 bases and the J gene lost 2 bases, with 15 bases spanning the gap. The CDR3 contains 15 residues. The DNA of the CDR3 is TGTGCCAGCAGTCCGGGGTCTCAAAGAAACTATGGCTACACCTTC. Its translation is CASSPGSQRNYGYTF.

V gene TRBV5-4 combines with J gene TRBJ1-1, with 8 bases aligning to TRBD1. Germline V gene data show CDR1 as SGHNT and CDR2 as YYREEE (reference sequence). J lost 3 bases, V lost 4 bases, and 5 bases had no gene match. This CDR3 contains 14 residues. The CDR3 here is CASSTYRGDTEAFF. CDR3 DNA sequence: TGTGCCAGCAGCACCTACAGGGGGGACACTGAAGCTTTCTTT.

The chain is built from TRBV5-1 and TRBJ2-3; D might be TRBD2 (7 bases). V shed 4 bases and J shed 3 bases, with 12 bases lying between them. The germline V gene has CDR1 SGHRS and CDR2 YFSETQ. The CDR3 consists of 14 residues. The CDR3 protein is CASSPGGQTDTQYF. Written as DNA, the CDR3 is TGCGCCAGCAGCCCCGGGGGGCAGACAGATACGCAGTATTTT.

The rearrangement uses TRBV27 and TRBJ2-3, with D tentatively TRBD2 (5 bases). CDR1 is MNHEY and CDR2 is SMNVEV in the germline V gene (reference sequence). The CDR3 is 16 amino acids. V was pared by 5 bases and J by 3 bases, with 18 bases between. CDR3 residues: CASSPLNGVSTDTQYF. Written as DNA, the CDR3 is TGTGCCAGCAGTCCTCTCAACGGGGTTTCAACAGATACGCAGTATTTT.

V gene TRBV7-9 combines with J gene TRBJ2-7; 9 bases are shared with TRBD2. The CDR3 spans 15 residues. Germline CDR1 and CDR2: SEHNR and FQNEAQ (reference sequence). Trimming removed 5 bases from V and 9 bases from J; junction bases left unmatched: 14. DNA of the CDR3: TGTGCCAGCAGCCCCATGCGGGGGGGCCCCACCAGGCAGTACTTC. It encodes CASSPMRGGPTRQYF.

Here the CDR3 reads CASSHQTVTRDQPQHF. The CDR3 nucleotides are TGTGCCAGCAGTCATCAGACAGTCACCCGGGATCAGCCCCAGCATTTT. V is TRBV6-6 and J is TRBJ1-5; D is possibly TRBD1 (5 bases). This CDR3 contains 16 residues. V dropped 5 bases and J dropped 5 bases, with 19 bases sitting between them. Germline lookup yields CDR1 MNHNY and CDR2 SVGAGI (reference sequence).

The gene calls are TRBV6-5 and TRBJ2-3; 8 nucleotides line up with TRBD1. CDR1 MNHEY and CDR2 SVGAGI come from the germline V gene. The ends lost 6 bases at V and 2 bases at J; junction bases unmatched: 1. CDR3 size: 13 residues. In DNA form, the CDR3 reads TGTGCCAGCAGACAGGGGGTCACAGATACGCAGTATTTT. Encoded protein: CASRQGVTDTQYF.

In nucleotides, the CDR3 is TGTGCCAGCAGCCCAACAGGGGGCCCCTACGAGCAGTACTTC. Amino acid sequence: CASSPTGGPYEQYF. This chain links TRBV5-4 with TRBJ2-7; 9 bases fit TRBD1. The V gene end was trimmed by 4 bases and the J gene end by 2 bases; junction bases not matched to a gene: 4. From germline, CDR1 is SGHNT and CDR2 YYREEE (reference sequence). CDR3 length equals 14 residues.

The J gene is TRBJ2-7, the V gene TRBV2; D perhaps matches TRBD2 (5 bases). The CDR3 extends over 11 amino acids. In germline, CDR1 is SNHLY, CDR2 FYNNEI. Between the trimmed V and J ends, which lost 7 bases and 7 bases, there was a span of 11 bases. The CDR3 DNA is TGTGCCAGCATACTGGGAGAGGAGCAGTACTTC. Its protein product is CASILGEEQYF.

V usage is TRBV12-1 and J usage is TRBJ2-2; the D segment call TRBD2 is taken from the table without a DNA check. TRBV12-1 is termed a pseudogene. The CDR3 loop spans 18 amino acids. Here the CDR3 reads CASSFPQVRGDNTGELFF. CDR3 DNA sequence: TGTGCCAGCAGCTTTCCCCAGGTTCGGGGGGATAACACCGGGGAGCTGTTTTTT.

The genes are TRBV19 and TRBJ2-7; D is unresolved. The CDR3 covers 12 residues. Trimming took 3 bases from V and 4 from J, leaving 7 bases between them. Germline V gives CDR1 LNHDA, CDR2 SQIVND (reference sequence). CDR3 protein: CASSILGYEQYF. The CDR3 coding sequence is TGTGCCAGTAGTATCCTCGGATACGAGCAGTACTTC.